The rows below give T cell receptor beta chains drawn from one sample of a study of T cell clonotyping in hematopoietic cell transplantation. The data were produced by immunoSEQ multiplex PCR, yet TCRdb's version contains in-frame clones alone and is incomplete. The profile shows 16,000 or so clones, around 93% of them singletons. Sequenced material: peripheral blood mononuclear cells, taken before stem cell transplant. All receptors come from a man aged 18 to 29 with biphenotypic leukemia. Some clones in this sample may be carry-over from other donors' samples. CDR3s include the opening cysteine and the closing phenylalanine or tryptophan. Each record gives: clone size, D gene, CDR3 length, V gene, J gene, CDR3 DNA, CDR3 protein. A D gene is named only where the DNA matches it firmly. Size is stated for part of the rows, as once, few or many counts, or as a class when the clone is expanded.

abundance: -
d_gene: -
len: 13
v_gene: TRBV27
j_gene: TRBJ1-1
CDR3nt: TGTGCCAGGGAACTTGCCTGTAGCACTGAAGCTTTCTTT
CDR3aa: CARELACSTEAFF

abundance: once
d_gene: TRBD1
len: 14
v_gene: TRBV4-3
j_gene: TRBJ1-2
CDR3nt: TGCGCCAGCAGCCAGACAGGGGAGGCTGCTGGCTACACCTTC
CDR3aa: CASSQTGEAAGYTF

abundance: -
d_gene: -
len: 11
v_gene: TRBV20-1
j_gene: TRBJ2-7
CDR3nt: TGCAGTGTTATTCTAACCGGGGAGCAGTACTTC
CDR3aa: CSVILTGEQYF

abundance: -
d_gene: TRBD2
len: 17
v_gene: TRBV5-6
j_gene: TRBJ2-3
CDR3nt: TGTGCCAGCAGCCCACAATCGCTAGCGGGGGTTACAGATACGCAGTATTTT
CDR3aa: CASSPQSLAGVTDTQYF

abundance: -
d_gene: -
len: 16
v_gene: TRBV5-1
j_gene: TRBJ2-1
CDR3nt: TGCGCCAGCAGCCCGATGACGTACAGCTCCTACAATGAGCAGTTCTTC
CDR3aa: CASSPMTYSSYNEQFF

abundance: -
d_gene: -
len: 16
v_gene: TRBV4-3
j_gene: TRBJ2-5
CDR3nt: TGCGCCAGCAGCCAAGGGTACGAATGGGAGCAAGAGACCCAGTACTTC
CDR3aa: CASSQGYEWEQETQYF

abundance: -
d_gene: TRBD2
len: 16
v_gene: TRBV5-1
j_gene: TRBJ2-5
CDR3nt: TGCGCCAGCAGCTTGAGAGGACTAGGCGCAACAGAGACCCAGTACTTC
CDR3aa: CASSLRGLGATETQYF

abundance: -
d_gene: -
len: 18
v_gene: TRBV30
j_gene: TRBJ1-1
CDR3nt: TGTGCCTGGAATTTTCGGCGGACCCAAAGCCGTGTGGACACTGAAGCTTTCTTT
CDR3aa: CAWNFRRTQSRVDTEAFF

abundance: -
d_gene: -
len: 14
v_gene: TRBV7-2
j_gene: TRBJ2-7
CDR3nt: TGTGCCAGCAGCTTCCTAGGACAGTCCTACGAGCAGTACTTC
CDR3aa: CASSFLGQSYEQYF

abundance: once
d_gene: -
len: 11
v_gene: TRBV30
j_gene: TRBJ1-2
CDR3nt: TGTGCCTGGACAGGGGTCTATGGCTACACCTTC
CDR3aa: CAWTGVYGYTF

abundance: -
d_gene: -
len: 16
v_gene: TRBV6-5
j_gene: TRBJ1-2
CDR3nt: TGTGCCAGCAGTTACCGGCGAACCGGCGGTAACTATGGCTACACCTTC
CDR3aa: CASSYRRTGGNYGYTF

abundance: -
d_gene: TRBD1
len: 14
v_gene: TRBV6-6
j_gene: TRBJ2-7
CDR3nt: TGTGCCAGCAGTTACGACAGGGCACGATACGAGCAGTACTTC
CDR3aa: CASSYDRARYEQYF

abundance: -
d_gene: -
len: 14
v_gene: TRBV4-1
j_gene: TRBJ2-5
CDR3nt: TGCGCCAGCAGCCCTCAGGGGTCCGAAGAGACCCAGTACTTC
CDR3aa: CASSPQGSEETQYF

abundance: -
d_gene: -
len: 16
v_gene: TRBV4-1
j_gene: TRBJ1-2
CDR3nt: TGCGCCAGCAGCGCTAAGGGTCCCCAGGGGAACTATGGCTACACCTTC
CDR3aa: CASSAKGPQGNYGYTF

abundance: -
d_gene: TRBD1
len: 15
v_gene: TRBV5-6
j_gene: TRBJ1-1
CDR3nt: TGTGCCAGCAGCCCCAGGGGGGTAGTGAACACTGAAGCTTTCTTT
CDR3aa: CASSPRGVVNTEAFF

abundance: -
d_gene: -
len: 15
v_gene: TRBV19
j_gene: TRBJ1-5
CDR3nt: TGTGCCAGTAGTCTAGGCAGAGCTCTCAATCAGCCCCAGCATTTT
CDR3aa: CASSLGRALNQPQHF

abundance: -
d_gene: TRBD1
len: 16
v_gene: TRBV6-4
j_gene: TRBJ2-1
CDR3nt: TGTGCCAGCAGTTTTTCGCCGGGACAGGGCGTCAATGAGCAGTTCTTC
CDR3aa: CASSFSPGQGVNEQFF

abundance: -
d_gene: -
len: 11
v_gene: TRBV28
j_gene: TRBJ1-2
CDR3nt: TGTGCCAGCAGGTTCGGAGGGGGCTACACCTTC
CDR3aa: CASRFGGGYTF

abundance: -
d_gene: TRBD2
len: 15
v_gene: TRBV5-1
j_gene: TRBJ2-3
CDR3nt: TGCGCCAGCAGCTTGGCACTAGCGGGGGCCGATACGCAGTATTTT
CDR3aa: CASSLALAGADTQYF

abundance: -
d_gene: -
len: 14
v_gene: TRBV19
j_gene: TRBJ1-2
CDR3nt: TGTGCCAGTACTCGATCCCTCTCCAACTATGGCTACACCTTC
CDR3aa: CASTRSLSNYGYTF

abundance: -
d_gene: -
len: 15
v_gene: TRBV4-3
j_gene: TRBJ1-2
CDR3nt: TGCGCCAGCAGCCAATCGTTAGATGACAACTATGGCTACACCTTC
CDR3aa: CASSQSLDDNYGYTF

abundance: -
d_gene: TRBD2
len: 16
v_gene: TRBV5-7
j_gene: TRBJ2-3
CDR3nt: TGTGCCAGCAGTCAACCATCAGCGGGGTACACAGATACGCAGTATTTT
CDR3aa: CASSQPSAGYTDTQYF

abundance: -
d_gene: -
len: 19
v_gene: TRBV19
j_gene: TRBJ1-5
CDR3nt: TGTGCCAGTATGGTCCGACAGCCCTCTTCTTGGGGTAGCAATCAGCCCCAGCATTTT
CDR3aa: CASMVRQPSSWGSNQPQHF

abundance: -
d_gene: -
len: 14
v_gene: TRBV28
j_gene: TRBJ2-7
CDR3nt: TGTGCCAGCACTTTAAAATCCGGGGGCTACGAGCAGTACTTC
CDR3aa: CASTLKSGGYEQYF

abundance: -
d_gene: -
len: 12
v_gene: TRBV5-1
j_gene: TRBJ1-1
CDR3nt: TGCGCCAGCAGCTACACACAGGGTGAAGCTTTCTTT
CDR3aa: CASSYTQGEAFF